These 23 T cell receptor beta chains share one sample of origin, sequenced in a study of cytomegalovirus exposure and HLA in healthy donors. With 60 Vbeta and 13 Jbeta primers, the PCR was carried out. Sequencing used immunoSEQ multiplex PCR; TCRdb keeps in-frame clones, though not all of them. The table has fewer than 140,000 clones, 71% seen once. The sequenced sample consisted of PBMCs. The receptors come from a female donor in good health and CMV-seronegative.

This clone was counted between two and nine times. The chain joins TRBV7-2 to TRBJ2-1; tentatively, D is TRBD1 (6 bases). V lost 5 bases and J lost 6, with 14 bases in between. The CDR3 totals 14 residues. In germline, CDR1 is SGHTA, CDR2 FQGNSA. CDR3 sequence reads: CASSLVVRGNEQFF. The CDR3 DNA is TGTGCCAGCAGCCTCGTAGTCAGGGGCAATGAGCAGTTCTTC.

In its sample, this clone was seen a few times. This chain joins TRBV27 and TRBJ1-1; possibly TRBD1 for D (6 bases). The CDR3 is 17 residues long. Looked up from germline, CDR1 is MNHEY and CDR2 is SMNVEV (reference sequence). The V gene lost 3 bases and the J gene lost 3 bases, with 20 bases spanning the gap. CDR3 protein: CASSFAGARNRDTEAFF. The CDR3 DNA sequence: TGTGCCAGCAGTTTCGCGGGGGCGAGGAATAGGGACACTGAAGCTTTCTTT.

This clone was observed a few times. The rearrangement links TRBV18 to TRBJ1-1; TRBD1 might be the D (6 bases). CDR3 length equals 13 residues. Germline lookup yields CDR1 KGHSH and CDR2 LQKENI. Trimming left V 2 bases short and J 7 bases short, with 11 bases between. CDR3 residues: CASSPKGEGEAFF. CDR3 in DNA: TGTGCCAGCTCACCAAAGGGGGAAGGTGAAGCTTTCTTT.

In this sample, this clone turned up many times. The chain employs TRBV5-5 and TRBJ2-7, with no clear D. With 0 bases removed from V and 7 bases from J, the gap between germline ends came to 11 bases. The CDR3 runs to 13 residues. From germline, CDR1 is SGHKS and CDR2 YYEKEE (reference sequence). This CDR3 reads CASSLGLKSEQYF. The CDR3 DNA follows: TGTGCCAGCAGCTTGGGACTTAAGTCTGAGCAGTACTTC. Based on the CDR3 plus reference TRBV5-5 and TRBJ2-7, the full variable domain is DAGVTQSPTHLIKTRGQQVTLRCSPISGHKSVSWYQQVLGQGPQFIFQYYEKEERGRGNFPDRFSARQFPNYSSELNVNALLLGDSALYLCASSLGLKSEQYFGPGTRLTVT.

CDR3 sequence: CATSAMLGGNTGELFF. The CDR3 DNA sequence: TGTGCCACCAGCGCAATGCTAGGCGGGAACACCGGGGAGCTGTTTTTT. V usage is TRBV15 and J usage is TRBJ2-2; D is uncertain. V was shortened by 5 bases and J by 1 base, with 14 bases between the two germline ends. The CDR3 sequence is 16 residues long. Germline CDR1 LNHNV, CDR2 YYDKDF (reference sequence).

The V call is TRBV19, the J call TRBJ2-7; the D gene is possibly TRBD2 (5 bases). V was shortened by 5 bases and J by 4 bases, with 12 bases between the two germline ends. There are 13 residues in the CDR3. Per germline, CDR1 LNHDA and CDR2 SQIVND (reference sequence). CDR3: CASSPRTGYEQYF. Here the CDR3 DNA reads TGTGCCAGTAGTCCCCGGACGGGGTACGAGCAGTACTTC.

This clone appeared a few times. This chain links TRBV4-2 with TRBJ2-3, with D perhaps matching TRBD1 (5 bases). Germline CDR1 and CDR2: LGHNA and YNFKEQ. Trimming took off 1 base at V and 2 bases at J, with 13 bases between the two ends. CDR3 length equals 16 residues. DNA of the CDR3: TGTGCCAGCAGCCAAGGTCATGGGGCGGACACAGATACGCAGTATTTT. Its protein product is CASSQGHGADTDTQYF.

V and J are TRBV7-2 and TRBJ2-7, with TRBD1 matching 8 bases. There are 16 residues in the CDR3. With V trimmed by 4 bases and J by 3 bases, 11 bases remained unmatched. Germline V CDR1 and CDR2: SGHTA, FQGNSA. CDR3 sequence (DNA): TGTGCCAGCAGCTCAGTTGCCGGACAGGGATACTACGAGCAGTACTTC. Translation gives CASSSVAGQGYYEQYF.

This clone was seen a few times. The CDR3 spells CAWSAGSAADTQYF. The CDR3, as DNA: TGTGCCTGGAGTGCGGGATCCGCCGCAGATACGCAGTATTTT. V is TRBV30 and J is TRBJ2-3, with D perhaps matching TRBD2 (5 bases). Trimming took off 1 base at V and 4 bases at J, with 12 bases between the two ends. Germline V CDR1 and CDR2: GTSNPN, SVGIG (reference sequence). This CDR3 comprises 14 residues.

The chain joins TRBV4-1 to TRBJ2-2, with 9 bases aligning to TRBD2. CDR3 length: 16 amino acids. The trim removed 3 bases at V and 4 bases at J, leaving 6 bases unmatched. CDR1 and CDR2 (germline): MGHRA, YSYEKL. Here the CDR3 DNA reads TGCGCCAGCAGCCAGATACCGACTAGCGGCACCGGGGAGCTGTTTTTT. Residues: CASSQIPTSGTGELFF.

For the CDR3, the DNA is TGTGCCAGCAGCGCGATACTAGCTGTCGAGACCCAGTACTTC. Translating gives CASSAILAVETQYF. This chain joins TRBV11-2 and TRBJ2-5; possibly TRBD2 for D (6 bases). The germline V and J ends were trimmed by 5 bases and 5 bases, with 15 bases remaining between them. The CDR3 runs to 14 residues. Germline assignment: CDR1 SGHAT and CDR2 FQNNGV.

The chain is built from TRBV7-2 and TRBJ1-5; the D gene is possibly TRBD1 (6 bases). This CDR3 contains 15 residues. Trimming removed 5 bases at V and 11 bases at J, with 22 bases between. Germline loops: CDR1 SGHTA, CDR2 FQGNSA. DNA for the CDR3: TGTGCCAGCAGCCCTGACCGGACAGCCCTTAGGGCCCAGCATTTT. This sequence encodes CASSPDRTALRAQHF.

This chain uses TRBV21-1 with TRBJ2-7; no check of the table's D call, TRBD1, against the DNA was made. TRBV21-1 is noted as a pseudogene. The length of the CDR3 is 16 residues. CDR3 region: CASSKEHRGRRYEQYF. DNA for the CDR3: TGTGCCAGCAGCAAAGAACACAGGGGAAGGCGCTACGAGCAGTACTTC.

This rearrangement joins TRBV9 to TRBJ2-1; 15 bases are a match to TRBD2. The J segment lost 4 bases and the V segment lost 2 bases, leaving 10 bases of the junction unmatched. From germline, CDR1 is SGDLS and CDR2 YYNGEE. This CDR3 comprises 19 residues. The CDR3 loop is CASSVPKGLAGGPYNEQFF. CDR3 sequence (DNA): TGTGCCAGCAGCGTTCCTAAGGGACTAGCGGGAGGCCCTTACAATGAGCAGTTCTTC.

As regards this clone: One end of the junction fails to match germline, which may point to a read error. This chain links TRBV10-1 with TRBJ1-2; 9 positions agree with TRBD1. Germline lookup yields CDR1 WNHNN and CDR2 SYGVQD (reference sequence). The CDR3 spans 16 residues. The CDR3, as DNA: TGCGCCAGCGGTGATATGGGACAGGGCCTAAACTATGGCTACACCTTC. It translates to CASGDMGQGLNYGYTF.

This CDR3 is CASRRGDTQYF. As DNA, the CDR3 is TGTGCCAGCAGGAGAGGAGATACGCAGTATTTT. The chain uses TRBV6-5 and TRBJ2-3, with D unresolved. Trimming took 6 bases from V and 5 from J, leaving 6 bases between them. This CDR3 region has 11 residues. Germline CDR1 MNHEY, CDR2 SVGAGI.

This clone appeared a single time. The chain carries TRBV7-2 and TRBJ2-7; D is perhaps TRBD2 (6 bases). Germline V gene lookup returns CDR1 SGHTA and CDR2 FQGNSA. CDR3 length: 16 residues. Trimming took off 5 bases at V and 1 base at J, with 18 bases between the two ends. CDR3 in DNA: TGTGCCAGCAGCCTTGATTATGGGACTGCGTCCTACGAGCAGTACTTC. This encodes CASSLDYGTASYEQYF.

The genes are TRBV6-5 and TRBJ2-5; the match to TRBD2 covers 10 bases. Gene TRBJ2-7 matches the end of the DNA better, so the J call may be wrong. Germline V gene sequence: CDR1 MNHEY, CDR2 SVGAGI. The CDR3 is made up of 14 amino acids. CDR3 bases: TGTGCCAGCAGTTACGGGCTAGCGGGAGACGAGCAGTACTTC. Protein product: CASSYGLAGDEQYF.

About this clone itself: A read error may account for a junction end that differs from germline. The chain recombines TRBV30 with TRBJ2-1, with 15 positions matching TRBD2. There are 17 residues in the CDR3. In germline, CDR1 is GTSNPN, CDR2 SVGIG (reference sequence). The CDR3 spells CAWGTSGGIRMYNGQFF. For the CDR3, the DNA is TGTGCCTGGGGGACTAGCGGGGGGATCCGAATGTACAATGGGCAGTTCTTC.

The chain employs TRBV7-3 and TRBJ2-1, with 11 nucleotides matching TRBD2. V was pared by 5 bases and J by 5 bases, with 5 bases of the junction left unmatched. The germline gives CDR1 SGHTA, CDR2 FQGTGA. This CDR3 has 15 residues. The CDR3, as DNA: TGTGCCAGCAGCCTCAGACTAGCGGGACACAATGAGCAGTTCTTC. It yields the protein CASSLRLAGHNEQFF.

The chain links TRBV5-4 to TRBJ2-1, with D maybe TRBD2 (6 bases). Germline V CDR1 and CDR2: SGHNT, YYREEE (reference sequence). The CDR3 loop spans 14 amino acids. V was clipped by 0 bases and J by 9 bases, with 13 bases between them. The CDR3 sequence is CASSLGTGEAEQFF. The CDR3 nucleotides are TGTGCCAGCAGCTTGGGGACGGGAGAGGCTGAGCAGTTCTTC. The whole variable domain, remainder taken from reference TRBV5-4 and TRBJ2-1, is ETGVTQSPTHLIKTRGQQVTLRCSSQSGHNTVSWYQQALGQGPQFIFQYYREEENGRGNFPPRFSGLQFPNYSSELNVNALELDDSALYLCASSLGTGEAEQFFGPGTRLTVL.

This chain connects TRBV15 to TRBJ2-5, with 12 bases identical to TRBD2. This CDR3 contains 18 residues. Germline V CDR1 and CDR2: LNHNV, YYDKDF (reference sequence). Losses at the gene ends were 3 bases for V and 4 bases for J; bases not matched to a gene: 12. CDR3 region: CATSSSGLAGLRRETQYF. The CDR3 DNA reads as TGTGCCACCAGCAGCTCAGGACTAGCGGGACTCAGGAGAGAGACCCAGTACTTC.

V and J are TRBV7-9 and TRBJ2-7, with D possibly TRBD1 on 5 matching bases. Germline values: CDR1 SEHNR, CDR2 FQNEAQ (reference sequence). CDR3 length: 13 amino acids. Trimming stripped 6 bases from V and 2 bases from J, with 11 bases between. As DNA, the CDR3 is TGTGCCAGCAGTCTAGGGGCCCCCTACGAGCAGTACTTC. It is translated as CASSLGAPYEQYF.